A selection of T cell receptor beta chains follows, all from one sample in a study of OX40 agonist ivuxolimab in advanced cancers. This table comes from immunoSEQ multiplex PCR, and its TCRdb copy is limited to in-frame clones, with some not included. The table has under 25,000 clones, roughly 80% seen once; the top ten hold 16%. The input for sequencing was CD4+ or CD8+ T cells sorted from blood, taken in a trial of the OX40 agonist ivuxolimab. The source is an adult with an advanced solid tumor such as melanoma, head and neck, liver or kidney cancer. CDR3s include the opening cysteine and the closing phenylalanine or tryptophan. D genes are given only for firm matches. Some rows mark clone size as missing; the rest say once, few, many or name a class of expanded clone.

d_gene: .; j_gene: TRBJ2-1; v_gene: TRBV13; abundance: .; CDR3nt: TGTGCCAGCAGCCATCCAGGGACCCCCAATGAGCAGTTCTTC; CDR3aa: CASSHPGTPNEQFF
d_gene: TRBD1; j_gene: TRBJ2-7; v_gene: TRBV7-6; abundance: few; CDR3nt: TGTGCCAGCAGCTTTACAGGGGATGGCGAGCAGTACTTC; CDR3aa: CASSFTGDGEQYF
d_gene: .; j_gene: TRBJ1-5; v_gene: TRBV7-2; abundance: few; CDR3nt: TGTGCCAGCAGCTTAGAGGGTTCGTGGGATCAGCCCCAGCATTTT; CDR3aa: CASSLEGSWDQPQHF
d_gene: TRBD1; j_gene: TRBJ1-4; v_gene: TRBV5-8; abundance: .; CDR3nt: TGTGCCAGCAGCTCCGGGACAGCCGGTGAAAAACTGTTTTTT; CDR3aa: CASSSGTAGEKLFF
d_gene: .; j_gene: TRBJ1-5; v_gene: TRBV4-1; abundance: .; CDR3nt: TGCGCCAGCAGCCAAGAGGGGTCGGTCCTCAATCAGCCCCAGCATTTT; CDR3aa: CASSQEGSVLNQPQHF
d_gene: .; j_gene: TRBJ1-2; v_gene: TRBV5-5; abundance: few; CDR3nt: TGTGCCAGCACCAATCCAACTGTAAACTATGGCTACACCTTC; CDR3aa: CASTNPTVNYGYTF
d_gene: TRBD2; j_gene: TRBJ2-3; v_gene: TRBV15; abundance: .; CDR3nt: TGTGCCACCAGTTCAATGGGGGGACTAGCGGGAGCGGGAGATACGCAGTATTTT; CDR3aa: CATSSMGGLAGAGDTQYF
d_gene: .; j_gene: TRBJ2-2; v_gene: TRBV7-2; abundance: .; CDR3nt: TGTGCCAGCAGCCGCGACAGAACCGACACCGGGGAGCTGTTTTTT; CDR3aa: CASSRDRTDTGELFF
d_gene: TRBD1; j_gene: TRBJ2-7; v_gene: TRBV4-1; abundance: .; CDR3nt: TGCGCCAGCAGCCAAGTGGGACAGGGCTCCTACGAGCAGTACTTC; CDR3aa: CASSQVGQGSYEQYF
d_gene: .; j_gene: TRBJ1-4; v_gene: TRBV10-3; abundance: .; CDR3nt: TGTGCCTCCCGCCGCCAAGAAGGTGAAAAACTGTTTTTT; CDR3aa: CASRRQEGEKLFF
d_gene: .; j_gene: TRBJ2-5; v_gene: TRBV2; abundance: .; CDR3nt: TGTGCCTGTGGGGGGGCGCGCGGGCAAGAGACCCAGTACTTC; CDR3aa: CACGGARGQETQYF
d_gene: .; j_gene: TRBJ1-2; v_gene: TRBV2; abundance: .; CDR3nt: TGTGCCAGCAGAGACCCAGGTCCAGGGGATGGCTACACCTTC; CDR3aa: CASRDPGPGDGYTF
d_gene: .; j_gene: TRBJ2-7; v_gene: TRBV25-1; abundance: few; CDR3nt: TGTGCCAGCAGTGTTGTCTACGAGCAGTACTTC; CDR3aa: CASSVVYEQYF
d_gene: .; j_gene: TRBJ2-2; v_gene: TRBV19; abundance: .; CDR3nt: TGTGCCAGTAGTTCGATCGGGAACACCGGGGAGCTGTTTTTT; CDR3aa: CASSSIGNTGELFF
d_gene: .; j_gene: TRBJ1-6; v_gene: TRBV11-1; abundance: .; CDR3nt: TGTGCCAGCAGCTTAGACAGGGTATCACCCCTCCACTTT; CDR3aa: CASSLDRVSPLHF
d_gene: .; j_gene: TRBJ1-5; v_gene: TRBV29-1; abundance: .; CDR3nt: TGCAGCGTTATCTTGCAGGGGTCGGTGAATCAGCCCCAGCATTTT; CDR3aa: CSVILQGSVNQPQHF
d_gene: .; j_gene: TRBJ2-5; v_gene: TRBV7-2; abundance: .; CDR3nt: TGTGCCAGCAGCTCCCCTGGGACCCAGTACTTC; CDR3aa: CASSSPGTQYF
d_gene: TRBD2; j_gene: TRBJ2-7; v_gene: TRBV5-4; abundance: .; CDR3nt: TGTGCCAGCAGCTTGGGCGGGAGCCCCTACGAGCAGTACTTC; CDR3aa: CASSLGGSPYEQYF
d_gene: .; j_gene: TRBJ2-7; v_gene: TRBV2; abundance: .; CDR3nt: TGTGCCAGCAGTGATGGGGTGGGTCGCAACGAGCAGTACTTC; CDR3aa: CASSDGVGRNEQYF
d_gene: .; j_gene: TRBJ2-7; v_gene: TRBV10-3; abundance: .; CDR3nt: TGTGCCATCGGACACCCCAAGCAGTACTTC; CDR3aa: CAIGHPKQYF
d_gene: .; j_gene: TRBJ1-2; v_gene: TRBV29-1; abundance: .; CDR3nt: TGCAGCGTGGCCGCGCCGGGGGGCTACACCTTC; CDR3aa: CSVAAPGGYTF
d_gene: TRBD2; j_gene: TRBJ2-7; v_gene: TRBV7-7; abundance: .; CDR3nt: TGTGCTAGCAGCCCGGGACTAGCGGGAGCGAGGGTCTACGAGCAGTACTTC; CDR3aa: CASSPGLAGARVYEQYF
d_gene: TRBD1; j_gene: TRBJ2-6; v_gene: TRBV13; abundance: .; CDR3nt: TGTGCCAGCAGCTTACTGACAGGGCCTGGGGCCAACGTCCTGACTTTC; CDR3aa: CASSLLTGPGANVLTF
d_gene: .; j_gene: TRBJ2-7; v_gene: TRBV4-2; abundance: .; CDR3nt: TGTGCCAGCAGCTTAGGGTCCTACGAGCAGTACTTC; CDR3aa: CASSLGSYEQYF
d_gene: TRBD2; j_gene: TRBJ2-1; v_gene: TRBV10-3; abundance: .; CDR3nt: TGTGCCATCAGAGACCTAGCGGGGGACAATGAGCAGTTCTTC; CDR3aa: CAIRDLAGDNEQFF
d_gene: .; j_gene: TRBJ2-1; v_gene: TRBV2; abundance: once; CDR3nt: TGTGCCAGCATCGCACTAGCCCGGTCGGATGAGCAGTTCTTC; CDR3aa: CASIALARSDEQFF
d_gene: .; j_gene: TRBJ1-4; v_gene: TRBV21-1; abundance: .; CDR3nt: TGTGCCAGCAGCAAAAGGGACAGGGAGGATGAAAAACTGTTTTTT; CDR3aa: CASSKRDREDEKLFF
d_gene: .; j_gene: TRBJ2-7; v_gene: TRBV5-5; abundance: .; CDR3nt: TGTGCCAGCAGCTTTTTAGAAGGGCGCACCTACGAGCAGTACTTC; CDR3aa: CASSFLEGRTYEQYF
d_gene: .; j_gene: TRBJ2-3; v_gene: TRBV2; abundance: .; CDR3nt: TGTGCCACCACCTTGGCGAGTAATCGGGATACGCAGTATTTT; CDR3aa: CATTLASNRDTQYF
d_gene: .; j_gene: TRBJ2-1; v_gene: TRBV7-3; abundance: few; CDR3nt: TGTGCCAGCAGCCCCGGGCTCTTGCACTACAATGAGCAGTTCTTC; CDR3aa: CASSPGLLHYNEQFF
d_gene: .; j_gene: TRBJ2-5; v_gene: TRBV19; abundance: .; CDR3nt: TGTGCCAGTAGCCCCCAGGGAGGGGGACAAGAGACCCAGTACTTC; CDR3aa: CASSPQGGGQETQYF
d_gene: .; j_gene: TRBJ1-1; v_gene: TRBV2; abundance: once; CDR3nt: TGTGCCAGCAGTGGACCTCGGGGTCACACTGAAGCTTTCTTT; CDR3aa: CASSGPRGHTEAFF
d_gene: TRBD1; j_gene: TRBJ1-5; v_gene: TRBV30; abundance: few; CDR3nt: TGTGCCTGGGCAGGGGGTAGCAATCAGCCCCAGCATTTT; CDR3aa: CAWAGGSNQPQHF
d_gene: TRBD2; j_gene: TRBJ2-7; v_gene: TRBV5-6; abundance: medium-sized; CDR3nt: TGTGCCAGCGGTCCTAGCGGGGGTGTGTACGAGCAGTACTTC; CDR3aa: CASGPSGGVYEQYF
d_gene: .; j_gene: TRBJ2-7; v_gene: TRBV5-8; abundance: .; CDR3nt: TGTGCCAGCAGCCAAGATTTGGTGGGCTACGAGCAGTACTTC; CDR3aa: CASSQDLVGYEQYF
d_gene: .; j_gene: TRBJ2-3; v_gene: TRBV30; abundance: few; CDR3nt: TGTGCCTTCGGCGGGGGCGCCGGTCGCACAGATACGCAGTATTTT; CDR3aa: CAFGGGAGRTDTQYF
d_gene: .; j_gene: TRBJ2-1; v_gene: TRBV5-1; abundance: .; CDR3nt: TGCGCCAGCAGCTTGTTCGAGGGGGAGTGGGGTGAGCAGTTCTTC; CDR3aa: CASSLFEGEWGEQFF
d_gene: TRBD1; j_gene: TRBJ1-5; v_gene: TRBV30; abundance: few; CDR3nt: TGTGCCTGGCAGGGGGAGGGCAATCAGCCCCAGCATTTT; CDR3aa: CAWQGEGNQPQHF
d_gene: .; j_gene: TRBJ1-3; v_gene: TRBV11-2; abundance: .; CDR3nt: TGTGCCAGCAGTCCACTGTTGGACACCATATATTTT; CDR3aa: CASSPLLDTIYF
d_gene: .; j_gene: TRBJ2-7; v_gene: TRBV6-1; abundance: .; CDR3nt: TGTGCCAGCAGTGATGACGCCCCCCACGAGCAGTACTTC; CDR3aa: CASSDDAPHEQYF
d_gene: TRBD2; j_gene: TRBJ2-1; v_gene: TRBV7-3; abundance: large; CDR3nt: TGTGCCAGCAGGGCCACTAGCGGGGAGGCGGATGAGCAGTTCTTC; CDR3aa: CASRATSGEADEQFF